This T cell receptor beta chain was profiled in a study of blood T cells in healthy people across ages. Germline V gene lookup returns CDR1 LNHDA and CDR2 SQIVND (reference sequence). This CDR3 has 13 amino acids. The ends were cut back, 5 bases at V and 4 bases at J, with 11 bases in the middle. The authors ran a second PCR of 7 to 11 cycles using a sample-barcoded 5' primer and a J-beta primer mix. The template-switch adaptor was a 5' adaptor with 12 random nucleotides. It tagged each cDNA molecule. TCRdb reanalysed the 5' RACE reads using MiXCR and keeps one entry per CDR3 protein. The sample carries about 400,000 distinct CDR3 sequences, about 55% recorded once.

The sequence was collected from a man in his sixties in good health. The V gene is TRBV19, the J gene TRBJ1-1; D perhaps matches TRBD1 (6 bases). The sample was blood. The CDR3: CASSSDSFTEAFF. The CDR3 coding sequence is TGTGCCAGTAGTTCGGACAGTTTCACTGAAGCTTTCTTT.